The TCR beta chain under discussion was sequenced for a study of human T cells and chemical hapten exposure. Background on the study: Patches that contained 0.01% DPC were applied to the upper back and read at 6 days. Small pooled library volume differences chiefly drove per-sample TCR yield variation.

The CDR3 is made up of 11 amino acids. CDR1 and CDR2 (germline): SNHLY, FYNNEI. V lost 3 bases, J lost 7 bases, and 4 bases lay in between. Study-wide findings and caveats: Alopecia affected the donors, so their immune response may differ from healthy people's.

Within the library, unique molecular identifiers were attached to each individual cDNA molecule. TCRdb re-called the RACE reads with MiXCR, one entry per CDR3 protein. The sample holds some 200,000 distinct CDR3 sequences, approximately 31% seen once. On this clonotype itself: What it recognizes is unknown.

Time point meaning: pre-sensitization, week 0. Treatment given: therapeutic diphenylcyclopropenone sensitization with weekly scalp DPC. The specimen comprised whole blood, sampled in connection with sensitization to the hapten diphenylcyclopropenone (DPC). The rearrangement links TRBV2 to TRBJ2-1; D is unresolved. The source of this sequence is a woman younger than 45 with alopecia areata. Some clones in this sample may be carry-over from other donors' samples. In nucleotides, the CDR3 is TGTGCCAGCAGTGAGGTAAATGAGCAGTTCTTC. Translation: CASSEVNEQFF.